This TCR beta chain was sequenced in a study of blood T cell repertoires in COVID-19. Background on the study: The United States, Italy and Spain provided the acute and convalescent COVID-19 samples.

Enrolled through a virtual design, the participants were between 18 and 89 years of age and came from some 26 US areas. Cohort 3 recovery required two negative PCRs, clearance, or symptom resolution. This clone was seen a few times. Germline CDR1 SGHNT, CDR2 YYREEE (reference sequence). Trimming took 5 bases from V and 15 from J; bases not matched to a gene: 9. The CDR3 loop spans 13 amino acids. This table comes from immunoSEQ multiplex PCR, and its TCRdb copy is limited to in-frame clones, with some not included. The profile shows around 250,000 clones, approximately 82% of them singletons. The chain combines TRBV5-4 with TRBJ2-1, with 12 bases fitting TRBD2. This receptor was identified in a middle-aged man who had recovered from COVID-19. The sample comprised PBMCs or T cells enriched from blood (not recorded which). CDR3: CASSTSSGRAGFF. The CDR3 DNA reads TGTGCCAGCAGTACCTCTAGCGGGAGGGCCGGGTTCTTC.